These T cell receptor beta chains were read from a single sample in a study of long-term antiretroviral therapy in people with HIV. The method was immunoSEQ multiplex PCR; TCRdb's version includes in-frame clones alone and lacks a portion of them. Of under 40,000 clones in the sample, roughly four fifths were seen once. This sample comprised unsorted PBMCs, obtained 0.3 years after starting antiretroviral therapy. Every receptor here comes from a young man with HIV. The CDR3 runs from the conserved cysteine through the conserved F or W. A D gene is named only where the DNA matches it firmly. Clone size, where shown, is once, few, many, or a class for clones that have expanded.

clone size | J gene | V gene | D gene | CDR3 DNA | CDR3 protein
. | TRBJ1-4 | TRBV14 | TRBD1 | TGTGCCAGCAGCCAGTGGGCGACAGGGGAGATGGTTGATGAAAAACTGTTTTTT | CASSQWATGEMVDEKLFF
few | TRBJ2-1 | TRBV7-2 | . | TGTGCCAGCAGCTTACAGCTAGCAGATGAGCAGTTCTTC | CASSLQLADEQFF
. | TRBJ2-7 | TRBV19 | . | TGTGCCAGTACTGAAAGGGCGGGCAGGGGAGGCGAGCAGTACTTC | CASTERAGRGGEQYF
few | TRBJ2-7 | TRBV5-6 | . | TGTGCCAGCAGCTTGGGGTCCGTCGAGCAGTACTTC | CASSLGSVEQYF
. | TRBJ1-5 | TRBV6-1 | TRBD1 | TGTGCCAGCAGTGAAGGGACAGGGGTTACCTTTACCAGCAATCAGCCCCAGCATTTT | CASSEGTGVTFTSNQPQHF
. | TRBJ2-3 | TRBV5-1 | TRBD2 | TGCGCCAGCAGCCGCATGGGACTAGAAGCAGATACGCAGTATTTT | CASSRMGLEADTQYF
. | TRBJ2-7 | TRBV7-9 | TRBD1 | TGTGCCAGCAGCCCTCCCGTGTGGGGGACAGGTTCCTACGAGCAGTACTTC | CASSPPVWGTGSYEQYF
. | TRBJ2-1 | TRBV5-4 | . | TGTGCCAGCAGCTTCGTCGGCGATGAGCAGTTCTTC | CASSFVGDEQFF
once | TRBJ2-3 | TRBV19 | TRBD2 | TGTGCCAGTAGACCACACTCCGGGACTAGCGGAAGCACAGATACGCAGTATTTT | CASRPHSGTSGSTDTQYF
once | TRBJ2-1 | TRBV14 | TRBD1 | TGTGCCAGCAGCCATATACCGGGACAGAGAAGCTCCTACAATGAGCAGTTCTTC | CASSHIPGQRSSYNEQFF
. | TRBJ1-2 | TRBV6-5 | TRBD1 | TGTGCCAGCAGTTACCTCGACAGGGGGATTTGGTTGGGCTACACCTTC | CASSYLDRGIWLGYTF
. | TRBJ2-7 | TRBV28 | TRBD2 | TGTGCCAGCGGGAATCTAGCGGGGGCCGTGGAGCAGTACTTC | CASGNLAGAVEQYF
. | TRBJ2-5 | TRBV30 | . | TGTGCCTGGAACAGGGTTAAAGAGACCCAGTACTTC | CAWNRVKETQYF
. | TRBJ2-7 | TRBV12-2 | . | TGTGCAAGTCGCTTAGGGACTAGCGGTCCCAAAGACTACGAGCAGTACTTC | CASRLGTSGPKDYEQYF
. | TRBJ1-2 | TRBV30 | TRBD1 | TGTGCCTATCAGGGGGTCAGGAGTGGCTACACCTTC | CAYQGVRSGYTF
few | TRBJ1-1 | TRBV18 | . | TGTGCCAGCTCACCACCGGGGTTCATGAACACTGAAGCTTTCTTT | CASSPPGFMNTEAFF
. | TRBJ1-1 | TRBV19 | TRBD1 | TGTGCCAGTAGTCCAACGACAGGGGGAGGCACTGAAGCTTTCTTT | CASSPTTGGGTEAFF
. | TRBJ2-7 | TRBV5-1 | . | TGCGCCAGCAGCGTGACGGGACAAGGCGATACAATGCAGTACTTC | CASSVTGQGDTMQYF
. | TRBJ1-5 | TRBV21-1 | . | TGTGCCAGCAGCAAAGCTTCGGGAGAACAGCCCCAGCATTTT | CASSKASGEQPQHF
. | TRBJ2-7 | TRBV27 | TRBD2 | TGTGCCAGCAGGACCCGGGGGACTAGCGGGAGGGACGAGCAGTACTTC | CASRTRGTSGRDEQYF
medium-sized | TRBJ2-7 | TRBV14 | . | TGTGCCAGCAGCCAAGTTCTCCATGGGGGGGGGCTCGAGCAGTACTTC | CASSQVLHGGGLEQYF
. | TRBJ1-4 | TRBV19 | TRBD1 | TGTGCCAGTATCTCCAGGGGGCGTGAAAAACTGTTTTTT | CASISRGREKLFF
. | TRBJ2-7 | TRBV5-6 | TRBD1 | TGTGCCAGCAGCCTTCAAACGGCAGGGGGCATCTACGAGCAGTACTTC | CASSLQTAGGIYEQYF
. | TRBJ2-3 | TRBV6-4 | TRBD2 | TGTGCCAGCAGTGAGTCTAGCGGGGGCACAGATACGCAGTATTTT | CASSESSGGTDTQYF
. | TRBJ2-3 | TRBV6-4 | . | TGTGCCAGCAGTGACTCGAGTCAAGGGGTAGATACGCAGTATTTT | CASSDSSQGVDTQYF
. | TRBJ2-5 | TRBV11-2 | . | TGTGCCAGCAGCGTCAGGGAATCTAAAGAAGAGACCCAGTACTTC | CASSVRESKEETQYF
. | TRBJ2-7 | TRBV5-6 | . | TGTGCCAGCAGCTTGGGACTAGTTCACGAGCAGTACTTC | CASSLGLVHEQYF
. | TRBJ1-2 | TRBV2 | . | TGTGCCAGCACTAGAATTACAGGGGGCTACACCTTC | CASTRITGGYTF
once | TRBJ2-1 | TRBV19 | TRBD2 | TGTGCCAGTAGTACTCTAGCGGGACCCAATGAGCAGTTCTTC | CASSTLAGPNEQFF
few | TRBJ2-7 | TRBV2 | . | TGTGCCAGCCCCACAGGGAACGAGCAGTACTTC | CASPTGNEQYF
. | TRBJ1-5 | TRBV6-6 | . | TGTGCCAGCAGTTACTCGATATTCAGCCTTAATCAGCCCCAGCATTTT | CASSYSIFSLNQPQHF
few | TRBJ2-5 | TRBV15 | . | TGTGCCACCAGCAGATACGGCGGTGAGACCCAGTACTTC | CATSRYGGETQYF
. | TRBJ1-2 | TRBV28 | TRBD1 | TGTGCCAGCACCTTGTCACAGGGGTACTATGGCTACACCTTC | CASTLSQGYYGYTF
. | TRBJ2-1 | TRBV6-4 | . | TGTGCCAGCAGTGAAAGAGACGACAATGAGCAGTTCTTC | CASSERDDNEQFF
few | TRBJ2-7 | TRBV5-4 | . | TGTGCCAGCAGCTACCGGGACAAATCCTACGAGCAGTACTTC | CASSYRDKSYEQYF
. | TRBJ2-7 | TRBV7-2 | . | TGTGCCAGCAGCCAGGGGATCTCCTACGAGCAGTACTTC | CASSQGISYEQYF